This T cell receptor (beta chain) was recovered during a study of T cells in Graves' hyperthyroidism and ophthalmopathy. Template material for amplifying TCR beta CDR3 regions consisted of RNA transcripts. HTBI primers were the set used in a first-round RT-PCR of the TCR CDR3. TCRdb ran MiXCR on the multiplex PCR reads and lists one entry per CDR3 protein. Here the sample spans hundreds of thousands of distinct CDR3 sequences, approximately 15% being singletons. The source of the PBMCs was less than 12 ml of fresh peripheral blood. There are 15 residues in the CDR3. J lost 7 bases, V lost 4 bases, and 9 bases had no gene match. Per germline, CDR1 MNHEY and CDR2 SMNVEV (reference sequence). General study findings and limits: For ophthalmopathy, model prediction preceded onset by a median roughly 5.9 months.

This clonotype was counted many times. What it recognizes is unknown. Input material: blood. The chain recombines TRBV27 with TRBJ1-1, with 10 positions matching TRBD1. This receptor was taken from a man younger than 30 with Graves' ophthalmopathy. The CDR3 DNA is TGTGCCAGCAGTTCCGGGACAGGGGCTCATGGTGAAGCTTTCTTT. This encodes CASSSGTGAHGEAFF.